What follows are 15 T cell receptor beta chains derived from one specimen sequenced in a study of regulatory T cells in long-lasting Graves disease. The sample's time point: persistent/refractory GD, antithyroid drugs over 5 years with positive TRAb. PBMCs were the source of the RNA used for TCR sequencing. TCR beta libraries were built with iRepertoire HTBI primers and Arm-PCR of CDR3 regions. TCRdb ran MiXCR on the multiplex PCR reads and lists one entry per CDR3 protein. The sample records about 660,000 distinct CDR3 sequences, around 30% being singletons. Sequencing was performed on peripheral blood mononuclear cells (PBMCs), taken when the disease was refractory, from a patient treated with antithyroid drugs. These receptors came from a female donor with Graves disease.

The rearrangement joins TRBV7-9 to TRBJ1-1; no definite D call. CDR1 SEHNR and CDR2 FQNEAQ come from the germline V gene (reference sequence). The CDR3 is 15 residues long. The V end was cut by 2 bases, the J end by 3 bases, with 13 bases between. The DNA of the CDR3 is TGTGCCAGCAGCTTACGGGTAGTCGAAGACACTGAAGCTTTCTTT. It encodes CASSLRVVEDTEAFF.

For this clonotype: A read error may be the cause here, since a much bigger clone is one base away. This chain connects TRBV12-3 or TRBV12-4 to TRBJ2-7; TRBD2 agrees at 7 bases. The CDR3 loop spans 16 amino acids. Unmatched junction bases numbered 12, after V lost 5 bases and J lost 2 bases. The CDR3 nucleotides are TGTGCCAGCAGTCCCGCGTTAGCGGGCAGCCCCTACGAGCAGTACTTC. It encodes CASSPALAGSPYEQYF.

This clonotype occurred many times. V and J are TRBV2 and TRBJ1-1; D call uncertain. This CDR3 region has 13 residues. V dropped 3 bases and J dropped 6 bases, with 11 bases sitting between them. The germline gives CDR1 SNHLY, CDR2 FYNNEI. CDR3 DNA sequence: TGTGCCAGCAGTGAGGCCCATCTGGCTGAAGCTTTCTTT. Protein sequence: CASSEAHLAEAFF.

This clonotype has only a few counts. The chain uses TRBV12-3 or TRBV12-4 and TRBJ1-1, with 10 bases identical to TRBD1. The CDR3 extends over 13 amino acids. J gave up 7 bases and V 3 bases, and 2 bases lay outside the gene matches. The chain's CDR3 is CASSFGQGDEAFF. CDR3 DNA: TGTGCCAGCAGTTTTGGACAGGGGGATGAAGCTTTCTTT.

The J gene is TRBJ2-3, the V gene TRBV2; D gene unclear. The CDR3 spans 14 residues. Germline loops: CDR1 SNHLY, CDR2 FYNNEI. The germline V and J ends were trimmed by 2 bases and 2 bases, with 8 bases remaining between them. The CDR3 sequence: CASSERAFTDTQYF. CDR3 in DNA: TGTGCCAGCAGTGAACGGGCGTTCACAGATACGCAGTATTTT.

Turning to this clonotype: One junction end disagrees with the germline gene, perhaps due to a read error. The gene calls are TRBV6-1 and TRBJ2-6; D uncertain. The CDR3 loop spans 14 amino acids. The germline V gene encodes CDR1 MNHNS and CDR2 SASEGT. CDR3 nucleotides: TGTGCCAGCAGAAGGACCTCTGGGGTCAACGTCCTGACTTTC. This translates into CASRRTSGVNVLTF.

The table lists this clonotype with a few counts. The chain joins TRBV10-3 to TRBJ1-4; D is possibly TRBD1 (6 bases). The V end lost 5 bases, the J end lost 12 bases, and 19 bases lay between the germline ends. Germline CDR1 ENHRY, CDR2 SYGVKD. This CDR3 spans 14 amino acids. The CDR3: CAISTGGAERELFF. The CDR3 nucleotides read TGTGCCATCAGTACGGGGGGCGCGGAGCGGGAACTGTTTTTT.

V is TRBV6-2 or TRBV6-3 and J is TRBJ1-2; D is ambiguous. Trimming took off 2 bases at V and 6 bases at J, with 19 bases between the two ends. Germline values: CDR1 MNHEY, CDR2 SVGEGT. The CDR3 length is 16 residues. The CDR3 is CASSYPGGGRPDGYTF. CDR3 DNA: TGTGCCAGCAGTTACCCTGGTGGTGGCAGGCCGGATGGCTACACCTTC.

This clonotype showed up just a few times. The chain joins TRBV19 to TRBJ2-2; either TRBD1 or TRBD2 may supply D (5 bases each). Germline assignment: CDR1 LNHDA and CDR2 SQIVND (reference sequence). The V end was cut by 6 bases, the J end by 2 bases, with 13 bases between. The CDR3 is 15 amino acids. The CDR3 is CASREGRTNTGELFF. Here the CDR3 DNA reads TGTGCCAGTAGAGAGGGGCGGACTAACACCGGGGAGCTGTTTTTT.

CDR3 DNA sequence: TGCAGCGTTGAACCCCGCGCAGGGAGCTACGAGCAGTACTTC. The encoded protein is CSVEPRAGSYEQYF. The rearrangement links TRBV29-1 to TRBJ2-7; the D call may be TRBD1 or TRBD2 (5 bases each). The CDR3 loop spans 14 amino acids. Looked up from germline, CDR1 is SQVTM and CDR2 is ANQGSEA. Trimming removed 2 bases at V and 3 bases at J, with 14 bases between.

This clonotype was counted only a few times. DNA of the CDR3: TGTGCCAGCAGCCAGGGACAGGGGGCGGGCTACACCTTC. As protein: CASSQGQGAGYTF. This chain joins TRBV3-1 and TRBJ1-2; 12 bases map to TRBD1. Germline CDR1 reads LGHDT; CDR2 reads YNNKEL (reference sequence). V shed 3 bases, J shed 8 bases, and the junction held 1 base outside the gene matches. CDR3 size: 13 residues.

The CDR3 is CASLLRGQTGELFF. CDR3 nucleotides: TGTGCCAGTCTCTTGAGGGGGCAAACCGGGGAGCTGTTTTTT. This chain joins TRBV19 and TRBJ2-2; TRBD1 agrees at 7 bases. V shed 8 bases, J shed 5 bases, and the junction held 8 bases outside the gene matches. CDR1 and CDR2 (germline): LNHDA, SQIVND (reference sequence). This CDR3 has 14 amino acids.

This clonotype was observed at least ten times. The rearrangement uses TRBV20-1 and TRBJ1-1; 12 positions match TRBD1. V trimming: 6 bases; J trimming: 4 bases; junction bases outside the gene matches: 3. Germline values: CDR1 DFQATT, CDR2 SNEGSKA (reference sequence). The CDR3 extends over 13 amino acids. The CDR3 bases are TGCAGTGCGGAGGGACAGGGGGCCACTGAAGCTTTCTTT. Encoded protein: CSAEGQGATEAFF.

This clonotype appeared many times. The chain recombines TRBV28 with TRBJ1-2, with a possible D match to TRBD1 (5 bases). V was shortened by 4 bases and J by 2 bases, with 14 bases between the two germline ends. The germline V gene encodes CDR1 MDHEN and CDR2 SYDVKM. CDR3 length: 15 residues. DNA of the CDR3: TGTGCCAGCAGTTGGTCGGGACGCTCCAACTATGGCTACACCTTC. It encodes CASSWSGRSNYGYTF.

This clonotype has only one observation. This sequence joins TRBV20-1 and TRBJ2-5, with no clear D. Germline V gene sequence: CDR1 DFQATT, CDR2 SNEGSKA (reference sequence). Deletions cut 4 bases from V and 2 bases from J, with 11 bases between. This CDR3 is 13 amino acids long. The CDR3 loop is CSATHGVQETQYF. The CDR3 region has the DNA TGCAGTGCTACCCATGGAGTACAAGAGACCCAGTACTTC.